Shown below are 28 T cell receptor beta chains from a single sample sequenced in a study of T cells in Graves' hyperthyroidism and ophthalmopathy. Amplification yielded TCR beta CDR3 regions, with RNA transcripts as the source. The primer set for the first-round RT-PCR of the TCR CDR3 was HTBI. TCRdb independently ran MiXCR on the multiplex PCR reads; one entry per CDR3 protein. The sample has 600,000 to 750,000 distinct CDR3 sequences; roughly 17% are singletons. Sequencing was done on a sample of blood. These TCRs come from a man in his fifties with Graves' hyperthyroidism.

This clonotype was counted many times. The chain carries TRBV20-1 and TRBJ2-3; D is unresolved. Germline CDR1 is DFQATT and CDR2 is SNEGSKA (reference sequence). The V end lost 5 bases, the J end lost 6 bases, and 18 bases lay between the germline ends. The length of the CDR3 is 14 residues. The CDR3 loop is CSARPGFPRDTQYF. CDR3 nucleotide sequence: TGCAGTGCTCGGCCGGGCTTCCCTAGGGATACGCAGTATTTT.

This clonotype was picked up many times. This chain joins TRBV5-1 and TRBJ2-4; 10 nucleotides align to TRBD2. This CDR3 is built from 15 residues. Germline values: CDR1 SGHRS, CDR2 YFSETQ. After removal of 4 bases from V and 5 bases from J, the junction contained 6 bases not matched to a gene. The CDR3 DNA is TGCGCCAGCAGCCCTCTAGCGGGAGTGCAAAACATTCAGTACTTC. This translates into CASSPLAGVQNIQYF. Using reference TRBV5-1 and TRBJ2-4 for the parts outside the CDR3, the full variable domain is KAGVTQTPRYLIKTRGQQVTLSCSPISGHRSVSWYQQTPGQGLQFLFEYFSETQRNKGNFPGRFSGRQFSNSRSEMNVSTLELGDSALYLCASSPLAGVQNIQYFGAGTRLSVL.

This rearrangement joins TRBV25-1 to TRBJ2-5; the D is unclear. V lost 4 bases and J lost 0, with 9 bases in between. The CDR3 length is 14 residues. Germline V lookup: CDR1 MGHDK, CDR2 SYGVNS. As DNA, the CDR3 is TGTGCCAGCAGTGTGTTCCGTTACCAAGAGACCCAGTACTTC. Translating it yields CASSVFRYQETQYF.

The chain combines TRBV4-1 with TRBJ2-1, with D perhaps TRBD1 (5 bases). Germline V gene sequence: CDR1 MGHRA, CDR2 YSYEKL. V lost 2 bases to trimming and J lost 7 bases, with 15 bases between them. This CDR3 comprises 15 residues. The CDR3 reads CASSQPTSRTNEQFF. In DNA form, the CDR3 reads TGCGCCAGCAGCCAACCTACCAGCAGGACAAATGAGCAGTTCTTC.

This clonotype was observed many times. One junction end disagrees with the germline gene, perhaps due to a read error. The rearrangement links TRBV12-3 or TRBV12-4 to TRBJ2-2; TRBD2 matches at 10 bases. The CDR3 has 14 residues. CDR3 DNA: TGTGCCAGCAGTCTAGCGGGAGAGATCGGGGAGCTGTTTTTT. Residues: CASSLAGEIGELFF.

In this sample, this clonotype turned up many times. The DNA of the CDR3 is TGTGCCAGCAGTCCCCAGGGGTCCATGAACACTGAAGCTTTCTTT. It specifies CASSPQGSMNTEAFF. This chain joins TRBV12-3 or TRBV12-4 and TRBJ1-1; D may be TRBD1 (6 bases). Trimming shortened V by 5 bases and J by 0 bases, and 13 bases separated the two germline ends. This CDR3 has 15 residues.

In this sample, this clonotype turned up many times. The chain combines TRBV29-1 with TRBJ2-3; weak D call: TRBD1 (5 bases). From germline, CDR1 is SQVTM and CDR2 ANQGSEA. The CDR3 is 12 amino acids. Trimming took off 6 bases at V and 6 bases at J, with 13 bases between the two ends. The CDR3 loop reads CSVADSTDTQYF. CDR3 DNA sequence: TGCAGCGTCGCTGACAGTACTGATACGCAGTATTTT.

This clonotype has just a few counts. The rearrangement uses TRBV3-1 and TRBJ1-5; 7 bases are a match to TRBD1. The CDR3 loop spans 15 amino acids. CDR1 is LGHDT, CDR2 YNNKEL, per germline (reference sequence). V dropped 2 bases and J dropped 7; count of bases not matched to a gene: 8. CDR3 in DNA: TGTGCCAGCAGCCAAACAGGGGAGGTGAGCCAGCCCCAGCATTTT. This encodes CASSQTGEVSQPQHF.

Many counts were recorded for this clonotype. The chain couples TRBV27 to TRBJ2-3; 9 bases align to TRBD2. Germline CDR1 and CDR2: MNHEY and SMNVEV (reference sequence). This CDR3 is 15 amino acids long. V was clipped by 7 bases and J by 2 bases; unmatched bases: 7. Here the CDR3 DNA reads TGTGCCAGCACCCCGACTAGCGGACTCACAGATACGCAGTATTTT. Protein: CASTPTSGLTDTQYF.

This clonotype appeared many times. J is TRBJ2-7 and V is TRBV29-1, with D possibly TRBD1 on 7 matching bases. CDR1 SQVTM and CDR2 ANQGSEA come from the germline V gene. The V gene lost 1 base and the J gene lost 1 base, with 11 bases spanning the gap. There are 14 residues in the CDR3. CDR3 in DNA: TGCAGCGTTGAAGTGCGGGACAGATCCTACGAGCAGTACTTC. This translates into CSVEVRDRSYEQYF.

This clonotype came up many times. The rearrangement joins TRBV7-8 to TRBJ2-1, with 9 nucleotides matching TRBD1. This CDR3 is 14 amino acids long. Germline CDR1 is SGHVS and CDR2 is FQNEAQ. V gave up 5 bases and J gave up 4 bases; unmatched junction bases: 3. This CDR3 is CASSKDRGYNEQFF. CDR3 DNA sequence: TGTGCCAGCAGCAAGGACAGGGGATACAATGAGCAGTTCTTC.

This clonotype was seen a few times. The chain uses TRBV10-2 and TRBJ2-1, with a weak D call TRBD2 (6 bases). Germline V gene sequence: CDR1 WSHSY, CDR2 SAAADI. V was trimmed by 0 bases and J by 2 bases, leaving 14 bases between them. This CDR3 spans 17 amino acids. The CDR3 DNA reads TGCGCCAGCAGTGAGTCTCGGTGGCGGGACCCCTACAATGAGCAGTTCTTC. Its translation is CASSESRWRDPYNEQFF.

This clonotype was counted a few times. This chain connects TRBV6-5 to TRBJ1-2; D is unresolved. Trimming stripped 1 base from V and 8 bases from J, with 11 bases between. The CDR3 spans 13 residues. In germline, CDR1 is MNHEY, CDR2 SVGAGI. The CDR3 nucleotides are TGTGCCAGCAGTTACTTTACAGAGGGCGGCTACACCTTC. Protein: CASSYFTEGGYTF.

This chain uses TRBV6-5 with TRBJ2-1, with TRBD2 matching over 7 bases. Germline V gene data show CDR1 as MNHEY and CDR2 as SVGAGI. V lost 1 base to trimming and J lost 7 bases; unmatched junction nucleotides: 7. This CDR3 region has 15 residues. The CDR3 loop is CASSYYGGRGNEQFF. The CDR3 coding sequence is TGTGCCAGCAGTTACTACGGCGGGAGAGGGAATGAGCAGTTCTTC.

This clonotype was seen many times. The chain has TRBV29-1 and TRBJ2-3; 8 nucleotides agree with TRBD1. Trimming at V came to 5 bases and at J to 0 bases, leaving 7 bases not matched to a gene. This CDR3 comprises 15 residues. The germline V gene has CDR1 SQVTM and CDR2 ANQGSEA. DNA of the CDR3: TGCAGCGTTCCCGGGACAGGACTTAGCACAGATACGCAGTATTTT. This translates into CSVPGTGLSTDTQYF.

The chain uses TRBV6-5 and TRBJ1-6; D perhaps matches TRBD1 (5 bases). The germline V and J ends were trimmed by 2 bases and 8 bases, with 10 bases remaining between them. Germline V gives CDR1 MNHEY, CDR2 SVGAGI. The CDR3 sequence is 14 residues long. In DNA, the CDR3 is TGTGCCAGCAGTTACGAGGCAGGGTATTCACCCCTCCACTTT. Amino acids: CASSYEAGYSPLHF.

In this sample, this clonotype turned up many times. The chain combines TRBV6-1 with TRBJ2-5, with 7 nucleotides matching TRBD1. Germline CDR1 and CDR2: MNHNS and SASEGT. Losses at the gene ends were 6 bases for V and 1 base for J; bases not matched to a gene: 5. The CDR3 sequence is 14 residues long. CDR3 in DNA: TGTGCCAGCAGGAAGACAGGGCCCCAAGAGACCCAGTACTTC. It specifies CASRKTGPQETQYF.

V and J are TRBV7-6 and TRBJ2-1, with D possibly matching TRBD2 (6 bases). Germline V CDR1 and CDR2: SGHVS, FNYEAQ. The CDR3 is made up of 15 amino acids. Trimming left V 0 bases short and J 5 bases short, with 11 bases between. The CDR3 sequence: CASSLAAGRHNEQFF. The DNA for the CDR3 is TGTGCCAGCAGCTTAGCGGCGGGAAGGCACAATGAGCAGTTCTTC.

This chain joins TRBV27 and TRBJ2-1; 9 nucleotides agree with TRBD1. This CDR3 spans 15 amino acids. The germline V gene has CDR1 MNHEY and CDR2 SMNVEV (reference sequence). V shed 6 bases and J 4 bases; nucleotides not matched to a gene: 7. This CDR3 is CASSQQGARYNEQFF. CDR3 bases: TGTGCCAGCAGCCAACAGGGGGCTCGGTACAATGAGCAGTTCTTC.

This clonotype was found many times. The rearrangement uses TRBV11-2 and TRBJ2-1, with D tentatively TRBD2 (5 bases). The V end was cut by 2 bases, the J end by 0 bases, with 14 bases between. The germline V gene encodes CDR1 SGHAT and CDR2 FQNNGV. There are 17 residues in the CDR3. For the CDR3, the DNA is TGTGCCAGCAGCTTAAACCAGCGGCCAAGCTCCTACAATGAGCAGTTCTTC. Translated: CASSLNQRPSSYNEQFF. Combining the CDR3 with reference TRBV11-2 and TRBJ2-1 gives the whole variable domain EAGVAQSPRYKIIEKRQSVAFWCNPISGHATLYWYQQILGQGPKLLIQFQNNGVVDDSQLPKDRFSAERLKGVDSTLKIQPAKLEDSAVYLCASSLNQRPSSYNEQFFGPGTRLTVL.

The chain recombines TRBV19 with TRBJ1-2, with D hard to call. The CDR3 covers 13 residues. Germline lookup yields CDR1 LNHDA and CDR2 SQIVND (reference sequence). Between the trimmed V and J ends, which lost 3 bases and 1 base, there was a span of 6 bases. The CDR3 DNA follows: TGTGCCAGTAGTATGGGGATTAACTATGGCTACACCTTC. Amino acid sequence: CASSMGINYGYTF. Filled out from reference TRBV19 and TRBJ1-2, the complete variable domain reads DGGITQSPKYLFRKEGQNVTLSCEQNLNHDAMYWYRQDPGQGLRLIYYSQIVNDFQKGDIAEGYSVSREKKESFPLTVTSAQKNPTAFYLCASSMGINYGYTFGSGTRLTVV.

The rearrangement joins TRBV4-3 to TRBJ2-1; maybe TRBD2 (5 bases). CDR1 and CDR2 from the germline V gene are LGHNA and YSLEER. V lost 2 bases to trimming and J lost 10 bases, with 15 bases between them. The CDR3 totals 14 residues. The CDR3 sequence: CASSQLGLSLEQFF. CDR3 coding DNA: TGCGCCAGCAGCCAACTTGGACTTTCTTTGGAGCAGTTCTTC.

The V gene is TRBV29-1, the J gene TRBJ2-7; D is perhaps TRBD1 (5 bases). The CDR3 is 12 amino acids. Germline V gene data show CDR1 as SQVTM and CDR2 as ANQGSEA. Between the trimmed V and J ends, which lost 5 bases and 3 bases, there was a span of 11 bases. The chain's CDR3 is CSVKGNLYEQYF. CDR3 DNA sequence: TGCAGCGTTAAGGGGAATCTCTACGAGCAGTACTTC.

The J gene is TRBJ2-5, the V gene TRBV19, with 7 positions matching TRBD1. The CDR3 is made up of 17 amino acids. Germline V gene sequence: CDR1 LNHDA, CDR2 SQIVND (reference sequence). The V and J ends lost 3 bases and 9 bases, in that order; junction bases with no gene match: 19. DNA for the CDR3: TGTGCCAGTAGTATCGAGGGGGCACAGGCCTCACCCAAGGCCCAGTACTTC. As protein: CASSIEGAQASPKAQYF.

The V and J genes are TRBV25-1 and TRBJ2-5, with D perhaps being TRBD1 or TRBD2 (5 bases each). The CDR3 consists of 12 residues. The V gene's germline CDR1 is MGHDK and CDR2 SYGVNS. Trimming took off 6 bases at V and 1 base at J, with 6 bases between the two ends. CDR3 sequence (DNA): TGTGCCAGCAGAGGGACCCAAGAGACCCAGTACTTC. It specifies CASRGTQETQYF. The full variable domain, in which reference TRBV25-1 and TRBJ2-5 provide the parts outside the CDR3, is EADIYQTPRYLVIGTGKKITLECSQTMGHDKMYWYQQDPGMELHLIHYSYGVNSTEKGDLSSESTVSRIRTEHFPLTLESARPSHTSQYLCASRGTQETQYFGPGTRLLVL.

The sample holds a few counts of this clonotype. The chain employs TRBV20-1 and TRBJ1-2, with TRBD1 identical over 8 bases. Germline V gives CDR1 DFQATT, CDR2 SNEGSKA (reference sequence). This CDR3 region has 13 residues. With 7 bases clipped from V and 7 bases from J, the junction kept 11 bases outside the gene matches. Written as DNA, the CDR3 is TGCAGTGGGGGGGAAGGACAGGGCCGTGGCTACACCTTC. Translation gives CSGGEGQGRGYTF.

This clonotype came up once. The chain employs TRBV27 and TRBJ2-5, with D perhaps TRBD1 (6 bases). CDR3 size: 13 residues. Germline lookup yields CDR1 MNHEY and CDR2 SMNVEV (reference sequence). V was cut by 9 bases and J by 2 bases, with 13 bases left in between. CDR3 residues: CASKRTDQETQYF. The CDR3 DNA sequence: TGTGCCAGTAAACGGACAGATCAAGAGACCCAGTACTTC.

CDR3 coding DNA: TGTGCCAGCGGGCCCCTGGAGGGAGGTGTAGATACGCAGTATTTT. It is translated as CASGPLEGGVDTQYF. This chain uses TRBV27 with TRBJ2-3; TRBD2 might be the D (6 bases). The CDR3 totals 15 residues. Trimming took 8 bases from V and 5 from J, leaving 20 bases between them. Germline V gene sequence: CDR1 MNHEY, CDR2 SMNVEV (reference sequence).